This T cell receptor (beta chain) emerged from a study of graft-versus-host responses after intestinal transplantation. The study, taken as a whole, reports: Among circulating GvH clones, peak levels were associated with early post-transplant declines in HvG clones.

The count of this clone is one. Antigen specificity is unknown. Sequenced by immunoSEQ multiplex PCR; TCRdb stores in-frame clones only, minus some. The sample contains just under 85,000 clones, approximately 89% of which appear only once. The CDR3 is made up of 15 amino acids. Trimming shortened V by 0 bases and J by 6 bases, and 15 bases separated the two germline ends. Germline V gene lookup returns CDR1 SGHKS and CDR2 YYEKEE (reference sequence). V gene TRBV5-5 combines with J gene TRBJ1-2; TRBD1 might be the D (5 bases). The source is a human donor who was the organ donor for an intestinal transplant. Sequenced here: unstimulated CD8+ T cells sorted from spleen or lymph node cells, sampled before transplant. In DNA form, the CDR3 reads TGTGCCAGCAGCTTGGGGTCCCCGGGGCTGGATGGCTACACCTTC. Translated, it gives CASSLGSPGLDGYTF.